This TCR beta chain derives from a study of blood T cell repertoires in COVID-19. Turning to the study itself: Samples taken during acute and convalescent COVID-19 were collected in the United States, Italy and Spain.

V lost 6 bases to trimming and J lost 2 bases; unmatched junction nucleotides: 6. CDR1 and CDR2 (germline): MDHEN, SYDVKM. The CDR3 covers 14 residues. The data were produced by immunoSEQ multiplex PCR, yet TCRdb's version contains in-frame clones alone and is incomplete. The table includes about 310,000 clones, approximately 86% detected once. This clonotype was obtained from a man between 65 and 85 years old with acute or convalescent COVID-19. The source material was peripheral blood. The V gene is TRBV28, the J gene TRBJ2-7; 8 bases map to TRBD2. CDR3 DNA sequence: TGTGCCAGCAGCCCCTTCGGGGGGGCCTACGAGCAGTACTTC. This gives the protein CASSPFGGAYEQYF.